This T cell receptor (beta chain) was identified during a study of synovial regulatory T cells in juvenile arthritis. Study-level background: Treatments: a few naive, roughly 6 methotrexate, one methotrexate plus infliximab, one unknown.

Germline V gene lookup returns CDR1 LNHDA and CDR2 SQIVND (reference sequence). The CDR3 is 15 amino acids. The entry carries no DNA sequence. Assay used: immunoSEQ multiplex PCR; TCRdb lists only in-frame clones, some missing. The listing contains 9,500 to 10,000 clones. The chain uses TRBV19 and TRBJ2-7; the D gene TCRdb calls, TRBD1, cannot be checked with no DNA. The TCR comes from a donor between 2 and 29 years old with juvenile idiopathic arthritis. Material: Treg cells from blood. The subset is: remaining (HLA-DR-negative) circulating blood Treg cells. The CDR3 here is CASSPKGQGDYEQYF.